A selection of T cell receptor beta chains follows, all from one sample in a study of blood T cell repertoires in COVID-19. This table comes from immunoSEQ multiplex PCR, and its TCRdb copy is limited to in-frame clones, with some not included. This table has roughly 43,000 clones, approximately 88% appearing once. The sequencing sample was made of peripheral blood. These receptors were collected from a human donor in a cohort sampled during active COVID-19. CDR3s include the opening cysteine and the closing phenylalanine or tryptophan. A D gene is named only where the DNA matches it firmly. Part of the rows lack a size; the others show once, few, many or a class for expanded clones.

cdr3_nt: TGTGCCAGCAGTGAAGTATTCGGGAGCCAAGAGACCCAGTACTTC; cdr3_aa: CASSEVFGSQETQYF; d_call: NA; v_call: TRBV6-1; clone_size: NA; j_call: TRBJ2-5
cdr3_nt: TGTGCCAGCAGCTCGATGGGGCAGGTGGTATACAATGAGCAGTTCTTC; cdr3_aa: CASSSMGQVVYNEQFF; d_call: NA; v_call: TRBV5-6; clone_size: NA; j_call: TRBJ2-1
cdr3_nt: TGCGCCAGCAGCCCCAGGACTAGCGGTAGCACAGATACGCAGTATTTT; cdr3_aa: CASSPRTSGSTDTQYF; d_call: TRBD2; v_call: TRBV5-1; clone_size: NA; j_call: TRBJ2-3
cdr3_nt: TGTGCCAGCAGCTTAGGGTCAGGGGGCGGTCAGCCCCAGCATTTT; cdr3_aa: CASSLGSGGGQPQHF; d_call: TRBD1; v_call: TRBV7-9; clone_size: NA; j_call: TRBJ1-5
cdr3_nt: TGTGCCAGCAGAAGGCAGGGGCGCGAGAGCTCTGGAAACACCATATATTTT; cdr3_aa: CASRRQGRESSGNTIYF; d_call: NA; v_call: TRBV5-8; clone_size: few; j_call: TRBJ1-3
cdr3_nt: TGTGCCAGCAGCTTAGACAGGAGCACGACCACTGGGGCCAACGTCCTGACTTTC; cdr3_aa: CASSLDRSTTTGANVLTF; d_call: NA; v_call: TRBV7-9; clone_size: NA; j_call: TRBJ2-6
cdr3_nt: TGTGCCAGCAGTTACTCGGCGGGGGGGGTAGATACGCAGTATTTT; cdr3_aa: CASSYSAGGVDTQYF; d_call: TRBD2; v_call: TRBV6-6; clone_size: NA; j_call: TRBJ2-3
cdr3_nt: TGTGCCAGCGGGACTAGCGGGGGGCTACCCATTAATGAGCAGTTCTTC; cdr3_aa: CASGTSGGLPINEQFF; d_call: TRBD2; v_call: TRBV7-9; clone_size: NA; j_call: TRBJ2-1
cdr3_nt: TGTGCCAGCTGGGGGCCTTTCCCCACAGATACGCAGTATTTT; cdr3_aa: CASWGPFPTDTQYF; d_call: NA; v_call: TRBV7-9; clone_size: medium-sized; j_call: TRBJ2-3
cdr3_nt: TGTGCCAGCAGCCCGTCGGGGGGTACCTACGAGCAGTACTTC; cdr3_aa: CASSPSGGTYEQYF; d_call: TRBD2; v_call: TRBV11-2; clone_size: NA; j_call: TRBJ2-7